A single sample gave rise to the 10 T cell receptor beta chains below, sequenced in a study of T cells in tumors after PD-1 blockade. The repertoire was sequenced with immunoSEQ multiplex PCR; TCRdb's copy has only in-frame clones and lacks some. The top ten hold around 15% of the sample, which has about 59,000 clones, about four fifths seen once. Sequences were derived from PBMCs, sampled before anti-PD-1 treatment. All receptors come from a human donor with basal cell carcinoma.

The genes are TRBV7-8 and TRBJ1-2; 11 bases agree with TRBD1. The CDR3 runs 15 residues. Germline lookup yields CDR1 SGHVS and CDR2 FQNEAQ. The V segment lost 3 bases and the J segment 4 bases; nucleotides outside the gene matches: 4. The DNA for the CDR3 is TGTGCCAGCAGCTTCCGGACAGGGGGCAGCTATGGCTACACCTTC. This codes for CASSFRTGGSYGYTF.

The chain employs TRBV27 and TRBJ2-7; D is undetermined. This CDR3 is built from 15 residues. Trimming removed 2 bases at V and 5 bases at J, with 16 bases between. Germline CDR1 and CDR2: MNHEY and SMNVEV (reference sequence). In DNA form, the CDR3 reads TGTGCCAGCAGTTTAAGGCAAGGTGGTAGAAACGAGCAGTACTTC. Encoded protein: CASSLRQGGRNEQYF.

The DNA for the CDR3 is TGTGCCAGCAGTAAACTCGGGCGGCTAGCGGGGAACACCGGGGAGCTGTTTTTT. Amino acid sequence: CASSKLGRLAGNTGELFF. This sequence joins TRBV27 and TRBJ2-2; 8 bases align to TRBD2. CDR1 is MNHEY and CDR2 is SMNVEV in the germline V gene (reference sequence). The CDR3 consists of 18 residues. V lost 5 bases to trimming and J lost 1 base; unmatched junction nucleotides: 12.

J is TRBJ1-6 and V is TRBV2, with D unclear. Germline V gives CDR1 SNHLY, CDR2 FYNNEI. The CDR3 is 15 residues long. The germline V and J ends were trimmed by 2 bases and 7 bases, with 12 bases remaining between them. The CDR3 DNA reads as TGTGCCAGCAGTGAATGGGCAGCTGGCAATTCACCCCTCCACTTT. Its translation is CASSEWAAGNSPLHF.

The chain couples TRBV4-1 to TRBJ1-1; tentatively, D is TRBD1 (5 bases). The CDR3 extends over 14 amino acids. V was trimmed by 4 bases and J by 8 bases, leaving 17 bases between them. The V gene's germline CDR1 is MGHRA and CDR2 YSYEKL. The chain's CDR3 is CASSRYDGTSEAFF. The CDR3 coding sequence is TGCGCCAGCAGCCGGTACGACGGGACCTCCGAAGCTTTCTTT.

The chain employs TRBV12-3 or TRBV12-4 and TRBJ2-1, with a possible D match to TRBD1 (6 bases). Trimming removed 6 bases from V and 7 bases from J, with 13 bases in between. The CDR3 spans 13 residues. CDR3 nucleotide sequence: TGTGCCAGCAGCCGGCGACAGGATAATGAGCAGTTCTTC. Amino acids: CASSRRQDNEQFF.

This clone was observed a few times. This sequence joins TRBV19 and TRBJ2-5, with D possibly matching TRBD2 (5 bases). Germline-derived CDR1 and CDR2 are LNHDA and SQIVND (reference sequence). Trimming stripped 4 bases from V and 7 bases from J, with 13 bases between. The CDR3 runs 13 residues. The CDR3 loop is CASSRSGIVTQYF. Written as DNA, the CDR3 is TGTGCCAGTAGTAGGTCGGGGATCGTGACCCAGTACTTC.

The V and J genes are TRBV14 and TRBJ1-4; D gene unclear. Per the germline V gene, CDR1 is SGHDN and CDR2 is FVKESK. The CDR3 sequence is 16 residues long. The V end lost 1 base, the J end lost 0 bases, and 9 bases lay between the germline ends. As DNA, the CDR3 is TGTGCCAGCAGCCAAGGGATGTGGTCAACTAATGAAAAACTGTTTTTT. This codes for CASSQGMWSTNEKLFF.

V usage is TRBV5-5 and J usage is TRBJ2-1; no reliable D call. This CDR3 contains 14 residues. Trimming removed 4 bases from V and 7 bases from J, with 15 bases in between. Germline V gene lookup returns CDR1 SGHKS and CDR2 YYEKEE (reference sequence). CDR3 coding DNA: TGTGCCAGCAGCCCCTCTCCGCGGTTTAATGAGCAGTTCTTC. As protein: CASSPSPRFNEQFF.

V usage is TRBV5-6 and J usage is TRBJ1-1, with D possibly being TRBD1 (6 bases). This CDR3 is built from 15 residues. Trimming removed 2 bases from V and 4 bases from J, with 15 bases in between. From germline, CDR1 is SGHDT and CDR2 YYEEEE. The CDR3 DNA reads as TGTGCCAGCAGCTTAAGTTTAACAGGGTTCACTGAAGCTTTCTTT. Its translation is CASSLSLTGFTEAFF.